The clone carrying this T cell receptor beta chain has only a few counts. What it binds is unknown. The sample belongs to a study of CD8 T cells in ankylosing spondylitis. Study conclusions and caveats: Among TCR beta sequences, a motif of several highly homologous variants appeared characteristic of ankylosing spondylitis blood. Past research had described some motif variants in reactive arthritis synovial fluid and blood. Disease-linked clones displayed a CD8+ phenotype and appeared relatively rarely in peripheral blood. Disease-linked clones reportedly concentrated significantly in matched ankylosing spondylitis synovial fluid.

It was by quantitative 5'-RACE with molecular barcodes that TCR beta libraries were made. TCRdb independently ran MiXCR on the 5' RACE reads; one entry per CDR3 protein. The sample has about 840,000 distinct CDR3 sequences; over 9.5% are singletons. The clonotype comes from a male donor with ankylosing spondylitis. The specimen sequenced was blood, either unsorted or a sorted T cell fraction (not recorded which).

The CDR3 sequence is CASSRDGGGYTF. Here the CDR3 DNA reads TGTGCCAGCAGTCGGGACGGCGGAGGCTACACCTTC. This chain joins TRBV12-3 or TRBV12-4 and TRBJ1-2; D is perhaps TRBD1 (5 bases). V lost 5 bases to trimming and J lost 8 bases, with 12 bases between them. The CDR3 spans 12 residues.